The clone carrying this T cell receptor gamma chain is large (0.1 to 1%) in the sample. Its specificity is unknown. The TRG library came from 150 to 250 ng of biopsy DNA amplified with LymphoTrack primers. TCRdb re-called the multiplex PCR reads through CATT. The table shows several hundred gamma-chain clones, with under 45% occurring only once. The entry originates in a study of intestinal T cells in coeliac disease. Genomic DNA came from ten approximately 4.8-µm formalin-fixed paraffin-embedded scrolls per case. General observations from the study: Leave-one-out accuracy for TRG clustering was reportedly about 86%, training approximately 94%.

This CDR3 is 11 amino acids long. Germline CDR1 is GITISATS and CDR2 is ISYDGTV (reference sequence). Trimming at V came to 3 bases and at J to 9 bases, leaving 5 bases not matched to a gene. The source material was a duodenal biopsy. The receptor was isolated from a human donor with celiac disease. The chain uses TRGV9 and TRGJ1 or TRGJ2. The CDR3 DNA is TGTGCCTTGTGGGAGCCCCCTAAGAAACTCTTT. It specifies CALWEPPKKLF.